The 22 T cell receptor beta chains listed next were all sequenced from one sample in a study of blood T cells in healthy people across ages. Primers used in a second PCR of about 6 to 11 cycles were a sample-barcoded 5' primer and a J-beta primer mix. TCRdb recomputed calls from the 5' RACE reads with MiXCR, one row per CDR3 protein. In the table there are around 800,000 distinct CDR3 sequences, approximately 53% of which are singletons. The sample was blood. The origin of the receptors is a man older than 75 in good health.

This clonotype is termed medium-sized. The chain carries TRBV7-9 and TRBJ2-3; D remains ambiguous. Germline V lookup: CDR1 SEHNR, CDR2 FQNEAQ (reference sequence). The CDR3 spans 12 residues. V was cut by 7 bases and J by 2 bases, with 7 bases left in between. In DNA, the CDR3 is TGTGCCAGCAAGGATTTCACAGATACGCAGTATTTT. This codes for CASKDFTDTQYF.

This clonotype appeared a single time. The J gene is TRBJ2-7, the V gene TRBV6-6; D is possibly TRBD1 (6 bases). V lost 8 bases to trimming and J lost 3 bases, with 20 bases between them. Germline-derived CDR1 and CDR2 are MNHNY and SVGAGI (reference sequence). The CDR3 has 15 amino acids. The CDR3 coding sequence is TGTGCCAGCTCTCTATCCGGGACAAAAAGCTACGAGCAGTACTTC. This encodes CASSLSGTKSYEQYF.

The table lists this clonotype with a few counts. In nucleotides, the CDR3 is TGCAGTGCTGAGGTTAGGAGCTCCTACGAGCAGTACTTC. This gives the protein CSAEVRSSYEQYF. The chain couples TRBV20-1 to TRBJ2-7; no clear D gene. The germline CDR1 and CDR2 sequences are DFQATT and SNEGSKA (reference sequence). CDR3 length equals 13 residues. Trimming shortened V by 5 bases and J by 0 bases, and 11 bases separated the two germline ends.

This clonotype appeared a few times. This chain uses TRBV5-1 with TRBJ1-4; a possible D gene is TRBD1 (6 bases). Trimming left V 2 bases short and J 5 bases short, with 10 bases between. The CDR3 totals 14 residues. CDR1 SGHRS and CDR2 YFSETQ come from the germline V gene. CDR3 sequence (DNA): TGCGCCAGCAGCTTACAGGGAAGGAATGAAAAACTGTTTTTT. This translates into CASSLQGRNEKLFF.

The chain has TRBV19 and TRBJ2-6; the D gene is possibly TRBD1 (6 bases). Germline V lookup: CDR1 LNHDA, CDR2 SQIVND (reference sequence). V was clipped by 1 base and J by 0 bases, with 16 bases between them. The CDR3 has 19 residues. The CDR3 sequence: CASSIGAGETSSGANVLTF. The CDR3 region has the DNA TGTGCCAGTAGTATAGGGGCAGGGGAGACATCCTCTGGGGCCAACGTCCTGACTTTC.

V and J are TRBV25-1 and TRBJ2-7; 9 bases are a match to TRBD2. The CDR3 contains 13 residues. Per germline, CDR1 MGHDK and CDR2 SYGVNS. Germline trimming cut 4 bases from V and 6 bases from J; bases unmatched to any gene: 4. Written as DNA, the CDR3 is TGTGCCAGCAGTGGCCTAGCGGGAACCGAGCAGTACTTC. Translation gives CASSGLAGTEQYF.

The rearrangement joins TRBV18 to TRBJ2-1; TRBD1 might be the D (5 bases). Germline V gene data show CDR1 as KGHSH and CDR2 as LQKENI. The V end was cut by 6 bases, the J end by 9 bases, with 18 bases between. The CDR3 consists of 14 residues. CDR3 amino acids: CASSLRDPKGEQFF. CDR3 nucleotides: TGTGCCAGCTCCCTCAGGGATCCTAAGGGTGAGCAGTTCTTC.

In this sample, this clonotype turned up many times. This chain uses TRBV6-5 with TRBJ1-4; D is unresolved. The germline V gene encodes CDR1 MNHEY and CDR2 SVGAGI. The CDR3 extends over 14 amino acids. V was trimmed by 2 bases and J by 0 bases, leaving 4 bases between them. CDR3 residues: CASSYGATNEKLFF. The CDR3 DNA reads as TGTGCCAGCAGTTACGGAGCAACTAATGAAAAACTGTTTTTT.

V gene TRBV6-1 combines with J gene TRBJ2-3, with D unresolved. This CDR3 contains 14 residues. Germline V gene lookup returns CDR1 MNHNS and CDR2 SASEGT. V was pared by 5 bases and J by 4 bases, with 13 bases between. The CDR3 loop reads CASSPGSSPDTQYF. Here the CDR3 DNA reads TGTGCCAGCAGTCCGGGTTCGTCCCCAGATACGCAGTATTTT.

The genes are TRBV20-1 and TRBJ2-1; 9 bases agree with TRBD1. Germline CDR1 DFQATT, CDR2 SNEGSKA (reference sequence). J gave up 7 bases and V 2 bases, and 12 bases lay outside the gene matches. CDR3 size: 16 residues. The CDR3 coding sequence is TGCAGTGCTAGACGCACAGGGGGCGCAAGGGTGAATGAGCAGTTCTTC. This sequence encodes CSARRTGGARVNEQFF.

This clonotype has more than one count but fewer than ten. The chain employs TRBV5-1 and TRBJ2-7, with 7 bases aligning to TRBD1. CDR1 is SGHRS and CDR2 is YFSETQ in the germline V gene. The CDR3 extends over 14 amino acids. V was clipped by 4 bases and J by 3 bases; unmatched bases: 7. The CDR3 protein is CASSTGQANYEQYF. The CDR3 region has the DNA TGCGCCAGCAGCACTGGACAGGCAAACTACGAGCAGTACTTC.

V gene TRBV24-1 combines with J gene TRBJ1-5; a possible D gene is TRBD1 (5 bases). Trimming left V 5 bases short and J 4 bases short, with 14 bases between. The CDR3 runs 15 residues. CDR1 KGHDR and CDR2 SFDVKD come from the germline V gene. The CDR3 DNA sequence: TGTGCCACCAGTGCCACAGGATCCCCTAATCAGCCCCAGCATTTT. It encodes CATSATGSPNQPQHF.

The rearrangement joins TRBV20-1 to TRBJ2-5, with D perhaps assigned TRBD1 or TRBD2 (6 bases each). The germline gives CDR1 DFQATT, CDR2 SNEGSKA (reference sequence). The CDR3 covers 13 residues. Trimming took off 3 bases at V and 6 bases at J, with 14 bases between the two ends. For the CDR3, the DNA is TGCAGTGCTAGGGAGGGGACATTTCAGACCCAGTACTTC. Its translation: CSAREGTFQTQYF.

The chain has TRBV15 and TRBJ1-1; no firm D call. This CDR3 has 14 residues. V shed 2 bases and J shed 4 bases, with 11 bases lying between them. CDR1 and CDR2 from the germline V gene are LNHNV and YYDKDF (reference sequence). CDR3 bases: TGTGCCACCAGCAGACTGGCTTGGGGCACTGAAGCTTTCTTT. The encoded protein is CATSRLAWGTEAFF. Full variable domain (remainder filled in from reference TRBV15 and TRBJ1-1): DAMVIQNPRYQVTQFGKPVTLSCSQTLNHNVMYWYQQKSSQAPKLLFHYYDKDFNNEADTPDNFQSRRPNTSFCFLDIRSPGLGDTAMYLCATSRLAWGTEAFFGQGTRLTVV.

This rearrangement joins TRBV19 to TRBJ2-1, with D perhaps being TRBD1 or TRBD2 (5 bases each). Germline loops: CDR1 LNHDA, CDR2 SQIVND (reference sequence). The CDR3 is 14 amino acids. V was cut by 3 bases and J by 12 bases, with 18 bases left in between. CDR3 loop: CASSIGLQWDGQFF. The CDR3 region has the DNA TGTGCCAGTAGTATTGGGCTGCAATGGGACGGGCAGTTCTTC.

This clonotype was found a few times. The V call is TRBV29-1, the J call TRBJ2-7, with TRBD2 matching 7 bases. This CDR3 contains 14 residues. V lost 4 bases and J lost 7; bases outside the gene matches: 13. Germline values: CDR1 SQVTM, CDR2 ANQGSEA. The CDR3 sequence is CSVARASGLREQYF. The CDR3 bases are TGCAGCGTTGCTCGGGCTAGCGGTCTCCGGGAGCAGTACTTC.

This clonotype was recorded many times. The CDR3 here is CSASDGSYGYTF. The CDR3 DNA sequence: TGCAGTGCTAGCGACGGGTCCTATGGCTACACCTTC. The rearrangement joins TRBV20-1 to TRBJ1-2; D uncertain. V lost 3 bases to trimming and J lost 4 bases, with 9 bases between them. Germline V lookup: CDR1 DFQATT, CDR2 SNEGSKA (reference sequence). The CDR3 is 12 residues long.

This clonotype was seen a few times. The chain joins TRBV29-1 to TRBJ1-1; D is perhaps TRBD1 (6 bases). Germline V lookup: CDR1 SQVTM, CDR2 ANQGSEA. Trimming removed 5 bases from V and 1 base from J, with 14 bases in between. The CDR3 runs to 14 residues. The CDR3 DNA reads TGCAGCGTTAACAGGGACGGTCGGAACACTGAAGCTTTCTTT. Translating it yields CSVNRDGRNTEAFF.

The chain joins TRBV6-6 to TRBJ2-7; D not resolved. CDR3 size: 14 residues. Germline V CDR1 and CDR2: MNHNY, SVGAGI (reference sequence). V lost 8 bases and J 2 bases, leaving 16 bases between the germline ends. The CDR3 DNA reads as TGTGCCAGCGCAACTCCACCCCAGCCCTACGAGCAGTACTTC. Its protein is CASATPPQPYEQYF.

J is TRBJ2-7 and V is TRBV20-1; TRBD2 matches 7 bases. Per germline, CDR1 DFQATT and CDR2 SNEGSKA (reference sequence). V was pared by 0 bases and J by 3 bases, with 11 bases of the junction left unmatched. This CDR3 is 16 amino acids long. The CDR3 DNA reads TGCAGTGCTAGAGATCGCTGGCGGGAGAAGAACTACGAGCAGTACTTC. Protein: CSARDRWREKNYEQYF.

This clonotype has just one count. One end of the junction does not line up with germline, which may come from a read error. V usage is TRBV6-5 and J usage is TRBJ2-1; D is possibly TRBD2 (6 bases). Germline V gene sequence: CDR1 MNHEY, CDR2 SVGAGI. The CDR3 loop spans 13 amino acids. The CDR3, as DNA: TGTGCCAGCAGTGACTCGAGACTAGGGACTGAGTTCTTC. It is translated as CASSDSRLGTEFF.

This sequence joins TRBV5-1 and TRBJ2-7; 10 bases are a match to TRBD1. Per the germline V gene, CDR1 is SGHRS and CDR2 is YFSETQ. V lost 4 bases to trimming and J lost 3 bases; unmatched junction nucleotides: 10. The CDR3 is made up of 16 amino acids. CDR3 in DNA: TGCGCCAGCAGCCCTCGGGCGGGACAGGGGTTCTACGAGCAGTACTTC. Its translation is CASSPRAGQGFYEQYF. The full variable domain, its missing parts supplied by reference TRBV5-1 and TRBJ2-7, is KAGVTQTPRYLIKTRGQQVTLSCSPISGHRSVSWYQQTPGQGLQFLFEYFSETQRNKGNFPGRFSGRQFSNSRSEMNVSTLELGDSALYLCASSPRAGQGFYEQYFGPGTRLTVT.